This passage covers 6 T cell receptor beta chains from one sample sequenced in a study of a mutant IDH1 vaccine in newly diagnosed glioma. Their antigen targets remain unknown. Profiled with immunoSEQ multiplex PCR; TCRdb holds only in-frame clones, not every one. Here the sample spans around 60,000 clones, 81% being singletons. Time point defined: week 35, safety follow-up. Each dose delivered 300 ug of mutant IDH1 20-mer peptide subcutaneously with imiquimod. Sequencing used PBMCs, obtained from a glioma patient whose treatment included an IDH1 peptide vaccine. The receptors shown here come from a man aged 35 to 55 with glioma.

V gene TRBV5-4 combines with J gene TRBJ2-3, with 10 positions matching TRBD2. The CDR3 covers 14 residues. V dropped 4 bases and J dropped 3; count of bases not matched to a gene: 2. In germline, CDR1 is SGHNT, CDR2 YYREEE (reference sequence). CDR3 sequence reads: CASSPSGGTDTQYF. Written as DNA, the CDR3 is TGTGCCAGCAGCCCTAGCGGGGGAACAGATACGCAGTATTTT.

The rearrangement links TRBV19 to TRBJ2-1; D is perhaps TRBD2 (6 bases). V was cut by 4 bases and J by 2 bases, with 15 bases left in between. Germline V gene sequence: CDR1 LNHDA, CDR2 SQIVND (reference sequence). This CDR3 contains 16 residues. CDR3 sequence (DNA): TGTGCCAGTAGTACGACTAGTAGGCGAGCCTACAATGAGCAGTTCTTC. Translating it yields CASSTTSRRAYNEQFF.

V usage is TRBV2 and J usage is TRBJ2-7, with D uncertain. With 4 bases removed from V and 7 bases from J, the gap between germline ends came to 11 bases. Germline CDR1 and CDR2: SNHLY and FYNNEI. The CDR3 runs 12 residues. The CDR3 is CASSGGIGEQYF. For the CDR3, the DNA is TGTGCCAGCAGTGGGGGAATTGGGGAGCAGTACTTC. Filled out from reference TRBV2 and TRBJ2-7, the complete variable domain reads EPEVTQTPSHQVTQMGQEVILRCVPISNHLYFYWYRQILGQKVEFLVSFYNNEISEKSEIFDDQFSVERPDGSNFTLKIRSTKLEDSAMYFCASSGGIGEQYFGPGTRLTVT.

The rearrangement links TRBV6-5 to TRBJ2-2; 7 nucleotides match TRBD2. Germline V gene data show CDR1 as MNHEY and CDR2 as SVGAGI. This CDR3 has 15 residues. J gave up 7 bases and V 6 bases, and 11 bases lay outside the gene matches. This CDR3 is CASRWDGRRVGELFF. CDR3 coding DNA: TGTGCCAGCAGATGGGACGGGAGGAGGGTCGGGGAGCTGTTTTTT.

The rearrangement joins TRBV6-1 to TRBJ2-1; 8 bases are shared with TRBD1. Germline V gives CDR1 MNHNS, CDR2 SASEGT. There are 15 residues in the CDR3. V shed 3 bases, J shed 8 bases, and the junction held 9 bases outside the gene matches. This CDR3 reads CASSEAIGQGDEQFF. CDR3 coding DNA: TGTGCCAGCAGTGAGGCCATTGGACAGGGTGATGAGCAGTTCTTC.

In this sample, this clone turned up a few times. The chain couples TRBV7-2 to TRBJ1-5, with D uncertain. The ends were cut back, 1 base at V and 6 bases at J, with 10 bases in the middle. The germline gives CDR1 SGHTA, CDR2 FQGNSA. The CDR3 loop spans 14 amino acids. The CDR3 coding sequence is TGTGCCAGCAGCTTAGGAGGGTTTAGTCAGCCCCAGCATTTT. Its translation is CASSLGGFSQPQHF.